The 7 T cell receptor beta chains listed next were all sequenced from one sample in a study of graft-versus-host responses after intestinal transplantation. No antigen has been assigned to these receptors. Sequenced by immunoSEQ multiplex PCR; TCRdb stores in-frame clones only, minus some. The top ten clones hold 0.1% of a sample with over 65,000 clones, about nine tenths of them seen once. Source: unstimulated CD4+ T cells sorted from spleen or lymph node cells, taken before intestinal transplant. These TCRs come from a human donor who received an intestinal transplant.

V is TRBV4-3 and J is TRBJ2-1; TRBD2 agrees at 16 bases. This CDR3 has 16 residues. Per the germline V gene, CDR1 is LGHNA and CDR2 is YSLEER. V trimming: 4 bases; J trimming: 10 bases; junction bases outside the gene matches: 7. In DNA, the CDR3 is TGCGCCAGCAGCCTGGGACTAGCGGGGGGGCTGGGGGAGCAGTTCTTC. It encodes CASSLGLAGGLGEQFF.

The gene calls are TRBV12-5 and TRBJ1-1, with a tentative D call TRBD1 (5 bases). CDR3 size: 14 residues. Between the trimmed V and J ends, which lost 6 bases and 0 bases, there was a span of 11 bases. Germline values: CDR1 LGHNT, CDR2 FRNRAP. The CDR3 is CASGPGQMNTEAFF. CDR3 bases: TGTGCTAGTGGCCCCGGACAAATGAACACTGAAGCTTTCTTT. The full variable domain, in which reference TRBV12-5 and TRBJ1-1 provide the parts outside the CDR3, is DARVTQTPRHKVTEMGQEVTMRCQPILGHNTVFWYRQTMMQGLELLAYFRNRAPLDDSGMPKDRFSAEMPDATLATLKIQPSEPRDSAVYFCASGPGQMNTEAFFGQGTRLTVV.

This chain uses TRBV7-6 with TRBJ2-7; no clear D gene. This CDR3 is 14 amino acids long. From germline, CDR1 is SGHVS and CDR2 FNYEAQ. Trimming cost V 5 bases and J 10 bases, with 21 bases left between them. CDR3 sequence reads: CASSLQTSNSPQYF. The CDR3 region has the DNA TGTGCCAGCAGCCTTCAGACAAGTAACTCGCCCCAGTACTTC. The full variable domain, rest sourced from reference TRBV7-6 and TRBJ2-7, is GAGVSQSPRYKVTKRGQDVALRCDPISGHVSLYWYRQALGQGPEFLTYFNYEAQQDKSGLPNDRFSAERPEGSISTLTIQRTEQRDSAMYRCASSLQTSNSPQYFGPGTRLTVT.

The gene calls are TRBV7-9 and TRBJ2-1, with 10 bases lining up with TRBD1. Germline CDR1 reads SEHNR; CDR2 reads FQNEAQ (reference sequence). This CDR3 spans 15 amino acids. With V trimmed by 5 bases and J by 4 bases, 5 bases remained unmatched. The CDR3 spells CASSPGQGLYNEQFF. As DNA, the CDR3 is TGTGCCAGCAGCCCGGGACAGGGGCTTTACAATGAGCAGTTCTTC.

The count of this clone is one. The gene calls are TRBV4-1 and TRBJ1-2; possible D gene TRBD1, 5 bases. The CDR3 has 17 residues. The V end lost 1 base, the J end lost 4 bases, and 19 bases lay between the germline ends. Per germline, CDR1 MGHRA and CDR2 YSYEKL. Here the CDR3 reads CASSQVGSRVESYGYTF. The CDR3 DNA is TGCGCCAGCAGCCAAGTAGGGTCCAGGGTAGAATCCTATGGCTACACCTTC.

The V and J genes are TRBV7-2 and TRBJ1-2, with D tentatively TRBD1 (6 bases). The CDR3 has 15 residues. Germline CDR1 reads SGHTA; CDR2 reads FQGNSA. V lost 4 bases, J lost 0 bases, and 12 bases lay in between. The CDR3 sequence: CASSSRQEPNYGYTF. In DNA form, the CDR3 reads TGTGCCAGCAGCTCCCGACAGGAACCTAACTATGGCTACACCTTC.

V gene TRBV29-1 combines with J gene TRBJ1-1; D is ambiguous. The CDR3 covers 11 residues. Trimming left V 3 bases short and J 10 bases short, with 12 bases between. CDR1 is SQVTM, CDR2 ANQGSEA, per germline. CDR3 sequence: CSVDDGYRAFF. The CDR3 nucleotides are TGCAGCGTTGATGATGGCTACAGAGCTTTCTTT.